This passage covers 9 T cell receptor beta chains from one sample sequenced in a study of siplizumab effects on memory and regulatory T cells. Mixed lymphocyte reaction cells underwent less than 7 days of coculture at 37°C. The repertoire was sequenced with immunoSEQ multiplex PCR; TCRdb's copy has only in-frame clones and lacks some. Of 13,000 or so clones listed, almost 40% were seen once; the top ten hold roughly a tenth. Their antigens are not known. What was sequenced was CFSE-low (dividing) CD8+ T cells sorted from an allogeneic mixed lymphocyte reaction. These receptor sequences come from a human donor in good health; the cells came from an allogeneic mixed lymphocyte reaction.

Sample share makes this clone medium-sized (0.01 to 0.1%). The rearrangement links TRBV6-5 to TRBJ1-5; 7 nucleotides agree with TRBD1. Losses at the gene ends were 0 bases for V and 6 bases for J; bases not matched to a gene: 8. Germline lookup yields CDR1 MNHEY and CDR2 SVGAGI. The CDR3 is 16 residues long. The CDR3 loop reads CASSYSARGVSQPQHF. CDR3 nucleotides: TGTGCCAGCAGTTACTCGGCCAGGGGGGTTAGTCAGCCCCAGCATTTT.

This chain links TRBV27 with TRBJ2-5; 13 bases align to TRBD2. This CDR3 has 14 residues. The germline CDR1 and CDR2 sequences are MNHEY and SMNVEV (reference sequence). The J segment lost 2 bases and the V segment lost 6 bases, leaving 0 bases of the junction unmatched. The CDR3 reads CASRGLAGQETQYF. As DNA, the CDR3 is TGTGCCAGCAGGGGACTAGCGGGGCAAGAGACCCAGTACTTC.

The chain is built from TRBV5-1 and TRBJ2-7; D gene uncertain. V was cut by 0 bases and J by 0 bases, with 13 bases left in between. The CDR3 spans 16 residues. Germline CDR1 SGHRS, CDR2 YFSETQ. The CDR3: CASSLAETGLSYEQYF. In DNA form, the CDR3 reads TGCGCCAGCAGCTTGGCCGAAACCGGCCTCTCCTACGAGCAGTACTTC.

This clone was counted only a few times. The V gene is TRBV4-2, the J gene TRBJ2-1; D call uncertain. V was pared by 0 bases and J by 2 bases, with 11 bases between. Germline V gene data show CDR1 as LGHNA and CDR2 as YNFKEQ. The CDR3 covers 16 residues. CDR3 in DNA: TGTGCCAGCAGCCAAGAGTCCACTAACCCCTACAATGAGCAGTTCTTC. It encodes CASSQESTNPYNEQFF.

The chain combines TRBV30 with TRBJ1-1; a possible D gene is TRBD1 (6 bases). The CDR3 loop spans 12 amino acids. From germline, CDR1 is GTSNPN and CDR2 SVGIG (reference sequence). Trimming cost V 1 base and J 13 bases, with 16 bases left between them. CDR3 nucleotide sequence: TGTGCCTGGAGTGAAGGGGGGCGGGAGGGTTTCTTT. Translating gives CAWSEGGREGFF.

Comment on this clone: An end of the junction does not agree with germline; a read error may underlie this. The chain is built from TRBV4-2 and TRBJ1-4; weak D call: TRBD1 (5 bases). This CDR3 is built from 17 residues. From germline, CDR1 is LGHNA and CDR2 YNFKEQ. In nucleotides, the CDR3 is TGTGCCAGCAGTCAAGGGGTGGGACCCGAGGTGCATGAAAAACTGTTTTTT. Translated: CASSQGVGPEVHEKLFF.

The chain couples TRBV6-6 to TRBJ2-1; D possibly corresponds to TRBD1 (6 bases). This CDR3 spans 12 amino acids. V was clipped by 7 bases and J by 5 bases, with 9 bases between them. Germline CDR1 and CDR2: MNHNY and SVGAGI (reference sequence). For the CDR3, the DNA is TGTGCCAGCACTGGACAGCACAATGAGCAGTTCTTC. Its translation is CASTGQHNEQFF.

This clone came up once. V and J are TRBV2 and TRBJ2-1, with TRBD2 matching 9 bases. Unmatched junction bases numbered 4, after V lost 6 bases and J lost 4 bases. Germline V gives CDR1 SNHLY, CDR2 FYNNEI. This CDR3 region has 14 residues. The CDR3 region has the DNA TGTGCCAGCAGGGCGGGGGGGAGTTACAATGAGCAGTTCTTC. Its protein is CASRAGGSYNEQFF.

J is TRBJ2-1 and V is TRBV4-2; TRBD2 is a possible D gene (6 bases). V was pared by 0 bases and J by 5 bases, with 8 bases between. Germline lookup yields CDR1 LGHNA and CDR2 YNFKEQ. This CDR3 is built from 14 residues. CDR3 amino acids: CASSQEAGNNEQFF. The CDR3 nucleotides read TGTGCCAGCAGCCAAGAAGCGGGCAACAATGAGCAGTTCTTC.